This T cell receptor (beta chain) was recorded in a study of blood T cell repertoires in COVID-19. The table came from immunoSEQ multiplex PCR; TCRdb's copy has only in-frame clones and leaves some out. This sample has approximately 470,000 clones, with approximately 83% found just once. The sequencing sample was made of peripheral blood. The receptor was isolated from a human donor in a cohort sampled during active COVID-19.

The CDR3 loop is CASSIDRTATDTQYF. DNA of the CDR3: TGTGCCAGTAGTATAGATCGGACAGCCACAGATACGCAGTATTTT. The chain employs TRBV19 and TRBJ2-3; D possibly corresponds to TRBD1 (6 bases). Germline V gives CDR1 LNHDA, CDR2 SQIVND (reference sequence). CDR3 length equals 15 residues. V lost 0 bases, J lost 2 bases, and 9 bases lay in between.